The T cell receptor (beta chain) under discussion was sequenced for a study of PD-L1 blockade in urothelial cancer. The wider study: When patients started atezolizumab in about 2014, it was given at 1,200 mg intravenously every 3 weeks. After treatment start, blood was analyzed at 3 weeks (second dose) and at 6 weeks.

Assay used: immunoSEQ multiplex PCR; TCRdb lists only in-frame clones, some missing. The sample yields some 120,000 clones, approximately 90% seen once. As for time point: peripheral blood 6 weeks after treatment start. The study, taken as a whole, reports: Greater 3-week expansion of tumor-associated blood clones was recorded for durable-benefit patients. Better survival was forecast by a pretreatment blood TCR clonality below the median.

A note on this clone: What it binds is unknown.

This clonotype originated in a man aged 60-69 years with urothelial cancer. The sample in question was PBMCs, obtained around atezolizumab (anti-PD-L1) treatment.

CDR3 residues: CATSRESNTGELFF. CDR3 nucleotide sequence: TGTGCCACTTCGCGGGAGTCGAACACCGGGGAGCTGTTTTTT. This sequence joins TRBV6-4 and TRBJ2-2, with 7 positions matching TRBD2. V lost 10 bases and J lost 0; bases outside the gene matches: 5. The germline V gene encodes CDR1 MRHNA and CDR2 SNTAGT. The CDR3 length is 14 residues.